Listed below are T cell receptor beta chains from one sample, sequenced in a study of blood T cell repertoires in COVID-19. TCRdb's table, derived via immunoSEQ multiplex PCR, lists solely in-frame clones and lacks some. The sample has 150,000 to 200,000 clones, about nine tenths seen once. The sequenced sample consisted of peripheral blood. These receptors all come from a woman aged 50 to 65 with acute or convalescent COVID-19. Each CDR3 is given with its conserved first and last residue. Fields, in order: V gene, CDR3 length, clone size, D gene, J gene, CDR3 DNA, CDR3 protein. The D gene is left open where the match is weak. Clone size is given for some rows only: seen once, a few or many times, or a class if the clone is expanded.

V gene: TRBV14; CDR3 length: 14; clone size: .; D gene: TRBD1; J gene: TRBJ2-7; CDR3 DNA: TGTGCCAGCAGCCCCGGGACAGGACACTACGAGCAGTACTTC; CDR3 protein: CASSPGTGHYEQYF
V gene: TRBV6-5; CDR3 length: 14; clone size: .; D gene: TRBD1; J gene: TRBJ1-2; CDR3 DNA: TGTGCCAGCTCTCGGACAGGGGGAAACTATGGCTACACCTTC; CDR3 protein: CASSRTGGNYGYTF
V gene: TRBV27; CDR3 length: 17; clone size: .; D gene: TRBD2; J gene: TRBJ2-2; CDR3 DNA: TGTGCCAGCAGTTTATATCGAGCGGGGGAAAACACCGGGGAGCTGTTTTTT; CDR3 protein: CASSLYRAGENTGELFF
V gene: TRBV30; CDR3 length: 13; clone size: .; D gene: .; J gene: TRBJ1-2; CDR3 DNA: TGTGCCTGGCTTACTCCAGGGACTTATGGCTACACCTTC; CDR3 protein: CAWLTPGTYGYTF
V gene: TRBV7-9; CDR3 length: 15; clone size: .; D gene: .; J gene: TRBJ2-7; CDR3 DNA: TGTGCCAGCAGCTTAGAGGCAGGTTGGTCCTACGAGCAGTACTTC; CDR3 protein: CASSLEAGWSYEQYF
V gene: TRBV15; CDR3 length: 16; clone size: .; D gene: TRBD1; J gene: TRBJ1-1; CDR3 DNA: TGTGCCACCAGCAGGGGACAGGGTGGTTGGGGCACTGAAGCTTTCTTT; CDR3 protein: CATSRGQGGWGTEAFF
V gene: TRBV6-5; CDR3 length: 13; clone size: once; D gene: .; J gene: TRBJ1-1; CDR3 DNA: TGTGCCAGCAGTAGCAGCGGGACAACTGAAGCTTTCTTT; CDR3 protein: CASSSSGTTEAFF
V gene: TRBV28; CDR3 length: 14; clone size: few; D gene: .; J gene: TRBJ1-1; CDR3 DNA: TGTGCCAGCAGTTTATTCGGGGAGAACACTGAAGCTTTCTTT; CDR3 protein: CASSLFGENTEAFF
V gene: TRBV6-5; CDR3 length: 14; clone size: .; D gene: .; J gene: TRBJ1-2; CDR3 DNA: TGTGCCAGCAGCACAACAGGGAATAGCTATGGCTACACCTTC; CDR3 protein: CASSTTGNSYGYTF
V gene: TRBV7-3; CDR3 length: 13; clone size: .; D gene: .; J gene: TRBJ2-1; CDR3 DNA: TGTGCCAGCAGCCCACTTCCCTACAATGAGCAGTTCTTC; CDR3 protein: CASSPLPYNEQFF
V gene: TRBV2; CDR3 length: 13; clone size: few; D gene: TRBD1; J gene: TRBJ1-5; CDR3 DNA: TGTGCCAGCAGTGTACAGGGGGTGAAGCCCCAGCATTTT; CDR3 protein: CASSVQGVKPQHF
V gene: TRBV5-4; CDR3 length: 16; clone size: .; D gene: TRBD1; J gene: TRBJ2-7; CDR3 DNA: TGTGCCAGCAGCTATCACGGGACAGGGGGCTCCTACGAGCAGTACTTC; CDR3 protein: CASSYHGTGGSYEQYF
V gene: TRBV5-1; CDR3 length: 13; clone size: .; D gene: .; J gene: TRBJ2-1; CDR3 DNA: TGCGCCAGCAGCTTGAGCGGGTACAATGAGCAGTTCTTC; CDR3 protein: CASSLSGYNEQFF
V gene: TRBV19; CDR3 length: 15; clone size: once; D gene: .; J gene: TRBJ2-2; CDR3 DNA: TGTGCCAGTAGTATGCCTTCAGGGTACACCGGGGAGCTGTTTTTT; CDR3 protein: CASSMPSGYTGELFF
V gene: TRBV18; CDR3 length: 13; clone size: .; D gene: TRBD1; J gene: TRBJ1-2; CDR3 DNA: TGTGCCAGCTCACTAGACAGGGTCTATGGCTACACCTTC; CDR3 protein: CASSLDRVYGYTF
V gene: TRBV18; CDR3 length: 15; clone size: once; D gene: TRBD2; J gene: TRBJ2-3; CDR3 DNA: TGTGCCAGCTCAAGACTAGCGGGAACCACAGATACGCAGTATTTT; CDR3 protein: CASSRLAGTTDTQYF
V gene: TRBV4-2; CDR3 length: 16; clone size: .; D gene: .; J gene: TRBJ2-2; CDR3 DNA: TGTGCCAGCAGCCAAGAGACGGGTATTTGGGCCGGGGAGCTGTTTTTT; CDR3 protein: CASSQETGIWAGELFF
V gene: TRBV7-2; CDR3 length: 15; clone size: .; D gene: TRBD2; J gene: TRBJ2-7; CDR3 DNA: TGTGCCAGCAGCCAGACTAGCGGAAGCTCCTACGAGCAGTACTTC; CDR3 protein: CASSQTSGSSYEQYF
V gene: TRBV5-8; CDR3 length: 15; clone size: .; D gene: .; J gene: TRBJ2-1; CDR3 DNA: TGTGCCAGCAGCTTTCAGGGTCTGCCCTACAATGAGCAGTTCTTC; CDR3 protein: CASSFQGLPYNEQFF
V gene: TRBV6-6; CDR3 length: 14; clone size: .; D gene: TRBD1; J gene: TRBJ1-2; CDR3 DNA: TGTGCCAGCAGTGGCGGGACAGGGTATAGTGGCTACACCTTC; CDR3 protein: CASSGGTGYSGYTF
V gene: TRBV5-6; CDR3 length: 19; clone size: .; D gene: TRBD2; J gene: TRBJ2-3; CDR3 DNA: TGTGCCAGCAGCCTGGGACTAGCGGGAGGGCCGGGGACTACTCCCCCGCAGTATTTT; CDR3 protein: CASSLGLAGGPGTTPPQYF
V gene: TRBV5-6; CDR3 length: 12; clone size: .; D gene: .; J gene: TRBJ1-2; CDR3 DNA: TGTGCCAGCAGCGGGCGACTGGACAGTCACACCTTC; CDR3 protein: CASSGRLDSHTF